This entry lists 22 T cell receptor beta chains sequenced from one sample in a study of blood T cell repertoires in COVID-19. Sequencing was performed with immunoSEQ multiplex PCR; in TCRdb, only in-frame clones are kept and a portion is missing. The table shows about 210,000 clones, with 70% to 90% occurring only once. Sequencing was carried out using PBMCs or T cells enriched from blood (not recorded which). These receptors originate from a middle-aged man who had recovered from COVID-19.

The gene calls are TRBV7-8 and TRBJ2-1; D might be TRBD2 (6 bases). The CDR3 runs 16 residues. The germline gives CDR1 SGHVS, CDR2 FQNEAQ. The V and J ends lost 3 bases and 2 bases respectively, with 14 bases between them. CDR3 bases: TGTGCCAGCAGCTTTAAGAGCGGACTAACCTACAATGAGCAGTTCTTC. Amino acid sequence: CASSFKSGLTYNEQFF.

V is TRBV12-5 and J is TRBJ2-3; 7 bases agree with TRBD2. Germline lookup yields CDR1 LGHNT and CDR2 FRNRAP. CDR3 length equals 14 residues. V was clipped by 2 bases and J by 3 bases; unmatched bases: 2. CDR3 sequence reads: CASGLLGGTDTQYF. Written as DNA, the CDR3 is TGTGCTAGTGGTTTGTTGGGGGGGACAGATACGCAGTATTTT.

This rearrangement joins TRBV6-4 to TRBJ1-2; no clear D gene. CDR1 and CDR2 (germline): MRHNA, SNTAGT. The CDR3 spans 15 residues. Trimming took off 2 bases at V and 0 bases at J, with 10 bases between the two ends. CDR3 loop: CASSDGPGANYGYTF. The CDR3 DNA follows: TGTGCCAGCAGTGACGGCCCGGGAGCTAACTATGGCTACACCTTC.

The V call is TRBV7-2, the J call TRBJ1-1, with 9 nucleotides matching TRBD1. CDR1 and CDR2 from the germline V gene are SGHTA and FQGNSA. V lost 5 bases to trimming and J lost 4 bases; unmatched junction nucleotides: 8. CDR3 length equals 15 residues. The CDR3: CASSPTGGGSTEAFF. The CDR3 DNA reads as TGTGCCAGCAGCCCGACAGGGGGAGGTAGCACTGAAGCTTTCTTT.

The chain couples TRBV10-2 to TRBJ1-5; 8 bases are shared with TRBD1. Looked up from germline, CDR1 is WSHSY and CDR2 is SAAADI. This CDR3 has 13 amino acids. Unmatched junction bases numbered 5, after V lost 6 bases and J lost 7 bases. The CDR3 reads CASSGQGGQPQHF. CDR3 bases: TGCGCCAGCAGCGGACAGGGTGGACAGCCCCAGCATTTT.

CDR3: CASSSQRTGLTDTQYF. In DNA form, the CDR3 reads TGCGCCAGCAGCTCGCAACGGACAGGACTCACAGATACGCAGTATTTT. The chain recombines TRBV5-1 with TRBJ2-3; TRBD1 matches 7 bases. CDR3 length: 16 residues. Unmatched junction bases numbered 9, after V lost 3 bases and J lost 2 bases. Germline V lookup: CDR1 SGHRS, CDR2 YFSETQ.

The table lists this clone with a few counts. This chain uses TRBV3-1 (or the pseudogene TRBV3-2) with TRBJ2-3; 9 bases agree with TRBD2. The V gene end was trimmed by 0 bases and the J gene end by 2 bases; junction bases not matched to a gene: 6. In germline, CDR1 is LGHDT, CDR2 YNNKEL (reference sequence). This CDR3 is 17 amino acids long. This CDR3 reads CASSQETSGLDTDTQYF. CDR3 in DNA: TGTGCCAGCAGCCAAGAAACTAGCGGGTTAGACACAGATACGCAGTATTTT.

The chain joins TRBV7-3 to TRBJ2-5; 9 bases are a match to TRBD1. V lost 5 bases and J lost 3; bases outside the gene matches: 7. The length of the CDR3 is 15 residues. The germline V gene encodes CDR1 SGHTA and CDR2 FQGTGA. CDR3: CASSLPGTGKETQYF. The CDR3, as DNA: TGTGCCAGCAGCCTTCCCGGGACAGGGAAAGAGACCCAGTACTTC.

This chain joins TRBV2 and TRBJ2-3; TRBD2 matches 9 bases. Germline lookup yields CDR1 SNHLY and CDR2 FYNNEI. Unmatched junction bases numbered 11, after V lost 3 bases and J lost 4 bases. The CDR3 contains 17 residues. The CDR3 DNA reads TGTGCCAGCAGTGACACCGAGTGGCGGGAGGGCCCAGATACGCAGTATTTT. It codes for CASSDTEWREGPDTQYF.

This clone was observed at least ten times. CDR3 loop: CASSPSRGIRDSPLHF. For the CDR3, the DNA is TGTGCCAGCTCACCATCCCGGGGGATAAGGGATTCACCCCTCCACTTT. The rearrangement uses TRBV18 and TRBJ1-6, with a weak D call TRBD1 (5 bases). V gave up 2 bases and J gave up 8 bases, with 16 bases separating them. The germline V gene has CDR1 KGHSH and CDR2 LQKENI. This CDR3 has 16 amino acids.

This chain uses TRBV29-1 with TRBJ2-6; TRBD1 matches at 11 bases. CDR1 and CDR2 from the germline V gene are SQVTM and ANQGSEA. V was clipped by 6 bases and J by 4 bases; unmatched bases: 8. This CDR3 is built from 16 residues. CDR3 nucleotide sequence: TGCAGCGTAAAAGGACAGGGGGCATGGGGGGCCAACGTCCTGACTTTC. Encoded protein: CSVKGQGAWGANVLTF.

This chain links TRBV27 with TRBJ2-3; D is unclear. Trimming removed 6 bases from V and 1 base from J, with 11 bases in between. Germline CDR1 MNHEY, CDR2 SMNVEV (reference sequence). The length of the CDR3 is 14 residues. In DNA, the CDR3 is TGTGCCAGCAGCCGCTCCTATGGCACAGATACGCAGTATTTT. Its protein is CASSRSYGTDTQYF.

In DNA form, the CDR3 reads TGTGCCAGCAGCGTAACTTATAGTGCTGGCTACACCTTC. Translating gives CASSVTYSAGYTF. This chain connects TRBV9 to TRBJ1-2; D ambiguous. This CDR3 contains 13 residues. The V end lost 1 base, the J end lost 7 bases, and 11 bases lay between the germline ends. CDR1 is SGDLS and CDR2 is YYNGEE in the germline V gene.

This clone was counted a few times. The chain combines TRBV9 with TRBJ1-5, with TRBD1 as a possible D gene (6 bases). V lost 2 bases, J lost 4 bases, and 13 bases lay in between. The CDR3 runs 15 residues. Germline V CDR1 and CDR2: SGDLS, YYNGEE. The CDR3 coding sequence is TGTGCCAGCAGCGTCGCAGGGGAACAGAATCAGCCCCAGCATTTT. Residues: CASSVAGEQNQPQHF.

This clone was detected a few times. The chain links TRBV30 to TRBJ2-7, with 11 bases aligning to TRBD2. CDR1 and CDR2 (germline): GTSNPN, SVGIG (reference sequence). The V segment lost 2 bases and the J segment 7 bases; nucleotides outside the gene matches: 4. This CDR3 is built from 13 residues. Here the CDR3 DNA reads TGTGCCTGGAGTAGTAGGACTAGCGGGGAGCAGTACTTC. Its protein product is CAWSSRTSGEQYF.

The V and J genes are TRBV15 and TRBJ2-7; D ambiguous. CDR1 LNHNV and CDR2 YYDKDF come from the germline V gene (reference sequence). The germline V and J ends were trimmed by 1 base and 6 bases, with 10 bases remaining between them. The CDR3 is made up of 13 amino acids. The CDR3 DNA follows: TGTGCCACCAGCAGAGGCGCCTCAAGCGAGCAGTACTTC. Translated, it gives CATSRGASSEQYF.

The V and J genes are TRBV5-1 and TRBJ2-6; TRBD1 is a possible D gene (5 bases). V gave up 3 bases and J gave up 1 base, with 11 bases separating them. Germline V gene lookup returns CDR1 SGHRS and CDR2 YFSETQ. This CDR3 region has 16 residues. The CDR3 sequence: CASSYQGVSGANVLTF. In DNA form, the CDR3 reads TGCGCCAGCAGCTATCAGGGTGTGTCTGGGGCCAACGTCCTGACTTTC.

The chain couples TRBV11-2 to TRBJ2-5; D unclear. The CDR3 covers 13 residues. The V end lost 0 bases, the J end lost 3 bases, and 5 bases lay between the germline ends. The germline V gene has CDR1 SGHAT and CDR2 FQNNGV. CDR3 DNA: TGTGCCAGCAGCTTAGACCCTAAAGAGACCCAGTACTTC. Translating it yields CASSLDPKETQYF.

The chain carries TRBV12-3 or TRBV12-4 and TRBJ2-1; no firm D call. The CDR3 consists of 11 residues. V lost 3 bases and J lost 7, with 4 bases in between. DNA of the CDR3: TGTGCCAGCAGTTTGACTAATGAGCAGTTCTTC. Encoded protein: CASSLTNEQFF.

The rearrangement uses TRBV28 and TRBJ1-2; D not resolved. V gave up 3 bases and J gave up 8 bases, with 7 bases separating them. This CDR3 has 11 residues. Germline V gene sequence: CDR1 MDHEN, CDR2 SYDVKM. The CDR3 spells CASSFPTGYTF. The CDR3, as DNA: TGTGCCAGCAGTTTTCCTACCGGCTACACCTTC.

This sequence joins TRBV12-3 or TRBV12-4 and TRBJ2-1; weak D call: TRBD2 (5 bases). V was shortened by 1 base and J by 15 bases, with 13 bases between the two germline ends. This CDR3 comprises 12 residues. CDR3 residues: CASSLDREKGFF. Written as DNA, the CDR3 is TGTGCCAGCAGTTTAGATAGGGAGAAGGGGTTCTTC.

This clone was seen a few times. The CDR3 region has the DNA TGTGCCAGCAGTTTATCGGGGGGTTGGGGGACTAGTTGGGCAGATACGCAGTATTTT. Translation: CASSLSGGWGTSWADTQYF. The chain is built from TRBV27 and TRBJ2-3, with 8 bases identical to TRBD2. The trim removed 0 bases at V and 4 bases at J, leaving 15 bases unmatched. The CDR3 is made up of 19 amino acids. Germline V gene lookup returns CDR1 MNHEY and CDR2 SMNVEV (reference sequence).